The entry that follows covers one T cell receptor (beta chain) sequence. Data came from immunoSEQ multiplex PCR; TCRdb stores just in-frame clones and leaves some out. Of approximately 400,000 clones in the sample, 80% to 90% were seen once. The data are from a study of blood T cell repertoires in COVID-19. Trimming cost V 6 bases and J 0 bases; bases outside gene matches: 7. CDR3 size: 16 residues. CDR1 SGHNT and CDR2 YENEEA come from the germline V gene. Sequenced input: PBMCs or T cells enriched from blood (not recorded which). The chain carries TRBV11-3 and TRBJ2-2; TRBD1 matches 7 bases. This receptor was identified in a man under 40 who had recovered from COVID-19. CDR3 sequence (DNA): TGTGCCAGCAGTCCATCCGACAGGGCGAACACCGGGGAGCTGTTTTTT. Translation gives CASSPSDRANTGELFF.